These 15 T cell receptor beta chains originate from one sample sequenced in a study of shared T cell receptors in the human thymus (dated by TCRdb to about 2021). The method behind the library was the immunoSEQ multiplex PCR assay. The source is immuneACCESS, and TCRdb retained only in-frame sequences with V and J called. Part of the clones is not carried over; for the studies checked, unresolved V genes explain less than half of this, and the remainder is unexplained. This sample has 700,000 or so clones in its table, and approximately 85% of those were observed once. The ten largest clones add up to about 0.011% of the sample. The data also belong to a second study, concerning human thymus T cells.

The sequencing input was thymocytes. These receptors all stem from a girl less than two years old with a congenital heart defect. Donor details come from another sample of the same person, matched by shared clones.

The gene calls are TRBV28 and TRBJ1-5; 9 bases match TRBD1. V trimming: 4 bases; J trimming: 9 bases; junction bases outside the gene matches: 13. Germline lookup yields CDR1 MDHEN and CDR2 SYDVKM. There are 16 residues in the CDR3. The CDR3 nucleotides read TGTGCCAGCAGTTCCATTAATACAGGGGGCTCTCGGCCCCAGCATTTT. This translates into CASSSINTGGSRPQHF.

The chain combines TRBV4-3 with TRBJ2-2; the D is unclear. V lost 1 base to trimming and J lost 5 bases, with 11 bases between them. The germline CDR1 and CDR2 sequences are LGHNA and YSLEER. The CDR3 is 15 amino acids. This CDR3 reads CASSQVRRGTGELFF. DNA for the CDR3: TGCGCCAGCAGCCAAGTGCGTCGCGGAACCGGGGAGCTGTTTTTT.

V usage is TRBV11-3 and J usage is TRBJ2-2; 10 bases fit TRBD2. This CDR3 has 20 amino acids. V dropped 0 bases and J dropped 6; count of bases not matched to a gene: 16. CDR1 and CDR2 (germline): SGHNT, YENEEA. The CDR3 sequence is CASSLERSASGGVAPGELFF. Here the CDR3 DNA reads TGTGCCAGCAGCTTAGAACGTTCGGCTAGCGGGGGTGTCGCCCCCGGGGAGCTGTTTTTT. Combining the CDR3 with reference TRBV11-3 and TRBJ2-2 gives the whole variable domain EAGVVQSPRYKIIEKKQPVAFWCNPISGHNTLYWYLQNLGQGPELLIRYENEEAVDDSQLPKDRFSAERLKGVDSTLKIQPAELGDSAVYLCASSLERSASGGVAPGELFFGEGSRLTVL.

The chain has TRBV28 and TRBJ1-1; D is unclear. Trimming took off 5 bases at V and 1 base at J, with 11 bases between the two ends. Germline V lookup: CDR1 MDHEN, CDR2 SYDVKM. The CDR3 totals 14 residues. In DNA, the CDR3 is TGTGCCAGCAGTATGGACGGGAAGAACACTGAAGCTTTCTTT. It yields the protein CASSMDGKNTEAFF.

The chain recombines TRBV7-2 with TRBJ1-2, with 8 bases identical to TRBD1. J gave up 2 bases and V 5 bases, and 7 bases lay outside the gene matches. The germline CDR1 and CDR2 sequences are SGHTA and FQGNSA. This CDR3 is built from 15 residues. The CDR3 region is CASSPRTGTNYGYTF. As DNA, the CDR3 is TGTGCCAGCAGCCCCAGGACAGGGACCAACTATGGCTACACCTTC. The whole variable domain, filled in from reference TRBV7-2 and TRBJ1-2, reads GAGVSQSPSNKVTEKGKDVELRCDPISGHTALYWYRQSLGQGLEFLIYFQGNSAPDKSGLPSDRFSAERTGGSVSTLTIQRTQQEDSAVYLCASSPRTGTNYGYTFGSGTRLTVV.

The V gene is TRBV27, the J gene TRBJ1-6; 10 nucleotides agree with TRBD1. The CDR3 covers 17 residues. V shed 3 bases and J 8 bases; nucleotides not matched to a gene: 10. The germline V gene encodes CDR1 MNHEY and CDR2 SMNVEV (reference sequence). CDR3 DNA sequence: TGTGCCAGCAGTTTGGGAGGGACAGGGGCTGGGGATTCACCCCTCCACTTT. Translation gives CASSLGGTGAGDSPLHF.

V and J are TRBV2 and TRBJ2-1; 9 bases are shared with TRBD1. Germline trimming cut 2 bases from V and 7 bases from J; bases unmatched to any gene: 9. Germline V lookup: CDR1 SNHLY, CDR2 FYNNEI. The CDR3 spans 16 residues. This chain's CDR3 is CASSESLWTGANEQFF. Written as DNA, the CDR3 is TGTGCCAGCAGTGAAAGTTTATGGACAGGGGCTAATGAGCAGTTCTTC.

The gene calls are TRBV13 and TRBJ2-3, with 12 bases fitting TRBD2. The CDR3 runs to 19 residues. The germline gives CDR1 PRHDT, CDR2 FYEKMQ (reference sequence). The V segment lost 1 base and the J segment 1 base; nucleotides outside the gene matches: 9. CDR3 DNA: TGTGCCAGCAGCTTAGTCCGACCACTAGCGGGGGGATGCACAGATACGCAGTATTTT. Translated: CASSLVRPLAGGCTDTQYF.

The CDR3 nucleotides are TGTGCCAGCTCACCAAGGGAGAGCTTGGATAATTCACCCCTCCACTTT. Residues: CASSPRESLDNSPLHF. The gene calls are TRBV18 and TRBJ1-6; D call uncertain. The CDR3 covers 16 residues. Germline CDR1 is KGHSH and CDR2 is LQKENI. Deletions cut 2 bases from V and 5 bases from J, with 13 bases between.

The V gene is TRBV6-5, the J gene TRBJ1-1; 10 bases are a match to TRBD1. Per germline, CDR1 MNHEY and CDR2 SVGAGI. Trimming at V came to 7 bases and at J to 5 bases, leaving 7 bases not matched to a gene. The CDR3 is 14 amino acids. The CDR3 spells CASNRDRGQTEAFF. CDR3 bases: TGTGCCAGCAACCGGGACAGGGGACAAACTGAAGCTTTCTTT.

The V and J genes are TRBV6-5 and TRBJ1-1; TRBD1 is a possible D gene (6 bases). The CDR3 is 15 amino acids. Germline V gene lookup returns CDR1 MNHEY and CDR2 SVGAGI. The germline V and J ends were trimmed by 2 bases and 5 bases, with 15 bases remaining between them. CDR3 protein: CASSYGWGLGTEAFF. CDR3 nucleotides: TGTGCCAGCAGTTACGGTTGGGGGCTGGGGACTGAAGCTTTCTTT.

CDR3 loop: CASRRQGNQPQHF. In DNA form, the CDR3 reads TGTGCCAGCAGACGACAGGGAAACCAGCCCCAGCATTTT. The chain uses TRBV27 and TRBJ1-5, with 7 positions matching TRBD1. The V gene end was trimmed by 6 bases and the J gene end by 7 bases; junction bases not matched to a gene: 6. This CDR3 is 13 amino acids long. The germline V gene has CDR1 MNHEY and CDR2 SMNVEV (reference sequence).

This clone is a singleton in its sample. CDR3 sequence reads: CSALGDSGQTNEKLFF. The CDR3 DNA reads TGCAGCGCCCTAGGCGATTCGGGACAAACTAATGAAAAACTGTTTTTT. The chain uses TRBV29-1 and TRBJ1-4; weak D call: TRBD1 (6 bases). Germline loops: CDR1 SQVTM, CDR2 ANQGSEA. Between the trimmed V and J ends, which lost 7 bases and 1 base, there was a span of 19 bases. This CDR3 region has 16 residues.

This chain connects TRBV4-3 to TRBJ1-5; D not resolved. The CDR3 length is 16 residues. Germline CDR1 LGHNA, CDR2 YSLEER. V gave up 0 bases and J gave up 0 bases, with 9 bases separating them. The CDR3 loop is CASSQDRAGSNQPQHF. The CDR3 nucleotides are TGCGCCAGCAGCCAAGATCGAGCAGGTAGCAATCAGCCCCAGCATTTT.

The chain uses TRBV4-1 and TRBJ2-2; 7 positions agree with TRBD1. The closer fit of TRBJ1-3 to the DNA end suggests the J call may be wrong. This CDR3 region has 16 residues. The germline gives CDR1 MGHRA, CDR2 YSYEKL. The CDR3 region is CASSDQQGRSGNTIYF. CDR3 in DNA: TGCGCCAGCAGCGATCAACAGGGGAGATCTGGAAACACCATATATTTT.